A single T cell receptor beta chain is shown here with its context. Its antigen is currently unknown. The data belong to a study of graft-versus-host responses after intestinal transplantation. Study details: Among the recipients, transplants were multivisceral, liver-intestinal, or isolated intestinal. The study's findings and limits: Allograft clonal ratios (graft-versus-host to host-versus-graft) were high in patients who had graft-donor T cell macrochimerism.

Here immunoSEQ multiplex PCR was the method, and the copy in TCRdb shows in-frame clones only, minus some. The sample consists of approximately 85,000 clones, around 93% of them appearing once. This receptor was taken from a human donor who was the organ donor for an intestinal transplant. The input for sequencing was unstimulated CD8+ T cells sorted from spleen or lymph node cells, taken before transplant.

DNA for the CDR3: TGTGCCAGTAGTATAGATATCGGGATGGGGTTCAATGAGCAGTTCTTC. Amino acids: CASSIDIGMGFNEQFF. The chain joins TRBV19 to TRBJ2-1; D perhaps matches TRBD2 (5 bases). The germline V gene encodes CDR1 LNHDA and CDR2 SQIVND (reference sequence). Trimming took 0 bases from V and 6 from J, leaving 15 bases between them. The CDR3 has 16 residues.